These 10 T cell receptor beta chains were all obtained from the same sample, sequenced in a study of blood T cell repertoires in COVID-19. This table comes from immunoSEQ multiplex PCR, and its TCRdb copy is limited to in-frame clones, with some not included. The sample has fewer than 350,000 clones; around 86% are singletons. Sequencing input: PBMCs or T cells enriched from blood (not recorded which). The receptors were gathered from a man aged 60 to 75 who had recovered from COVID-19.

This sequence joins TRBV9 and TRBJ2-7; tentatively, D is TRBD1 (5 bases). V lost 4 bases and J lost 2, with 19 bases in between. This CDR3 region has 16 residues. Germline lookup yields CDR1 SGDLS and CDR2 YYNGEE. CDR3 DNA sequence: TGTGCCAGCAGCAGAGCGCCCAAGACAGCAACCTACGAGCAGTACTTC. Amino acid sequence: CASSRAPKTATYEQYF.

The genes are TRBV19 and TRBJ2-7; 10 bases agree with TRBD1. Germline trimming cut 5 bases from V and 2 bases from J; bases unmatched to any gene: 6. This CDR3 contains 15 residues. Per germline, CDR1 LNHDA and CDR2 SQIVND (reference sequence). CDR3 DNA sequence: TGTGCCAGTAGTGACCGAGGACAGGGGGCCTACGAGCAGTACTTC. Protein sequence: CASSDRGQGAYEQYF.

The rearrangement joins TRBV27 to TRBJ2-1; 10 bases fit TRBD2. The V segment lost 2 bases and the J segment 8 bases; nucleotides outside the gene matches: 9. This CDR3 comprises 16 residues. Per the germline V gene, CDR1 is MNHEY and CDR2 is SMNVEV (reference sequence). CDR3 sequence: CASSLGQSGRADEQFF. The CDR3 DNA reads TGTGCCAGCAGTTTAGGGCAGAGCGGGAGGGCGGATGAGCAGTTCTTC.

The CDR3 bases are TGTGCCAGCTCAAGAGCGGGAGTAGGAGATACGCAGTATTTT. The encoded protein is CASSRAGVGDTQYF. The rearrangement links TRBV7-9 to TRBJ2-3, with TRBD2 matching 8 bases. V dropped 8 bases and J dropped 5; count of bases not matched to a gene: 9. This CDR3 comprises 14 residues. CDR1 SEHNR and CDR2 FQNEAQ come from the germline V gene (reference sequence).

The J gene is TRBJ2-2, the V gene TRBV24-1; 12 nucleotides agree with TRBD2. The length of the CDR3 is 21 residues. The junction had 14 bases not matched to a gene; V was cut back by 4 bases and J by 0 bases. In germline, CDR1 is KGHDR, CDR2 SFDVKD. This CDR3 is CATSDSFGLAGPRANTGELFF. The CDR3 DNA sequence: TGTGCCACCAGTGACTCGTTCGGACTAGCGGGACCCCGGGCGAACACCGGGGAGCTGTTTTTT.

CDR3 sequence: CASRSSERLHSGNTIYF. CDR3 nucleotides: TGTGCCAGCAGATCTTCCGAGAGGCTTCACTCTGGAAACACCATATATTTT. The chain joins TRBV28 to TRBJ1-3; no clear D gene. The germline V and J ends were trimmed by 6 bases and 0 bases, with 18 bases remaining between them. Germline lookup yields CDR1 MDHEN and CDR2 SYDVKM. CDR3 length equals 17 residues.

DNA of the CDR3: TGTGCCAGCAGTTACCTGAGTACGGGAGGTTACTATGAGCAGTTCTTC. Amino acid sequence: CASSYLSTGGYYEQFF. The genes are TRBV6-5 and TRBJ2-1; TRBD2 agrees at 7 bases. Per the germline V gene, CDR1 is MNHEY and CDR2 is SVGAGI. The CDR3 consists of 16 residues. Trimming removed 2 bases from V and 8 bases from J; junction bases left unmatched: 12.

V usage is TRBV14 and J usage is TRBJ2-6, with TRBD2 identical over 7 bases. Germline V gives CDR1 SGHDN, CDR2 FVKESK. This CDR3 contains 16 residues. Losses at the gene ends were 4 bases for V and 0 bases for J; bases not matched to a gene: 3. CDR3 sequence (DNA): TGTGCCAGCAGCCCCGGGAGGCGCTCTGGGGCCAACGTCCTGACTTTC. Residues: CASSPGRRSGANVLTF.

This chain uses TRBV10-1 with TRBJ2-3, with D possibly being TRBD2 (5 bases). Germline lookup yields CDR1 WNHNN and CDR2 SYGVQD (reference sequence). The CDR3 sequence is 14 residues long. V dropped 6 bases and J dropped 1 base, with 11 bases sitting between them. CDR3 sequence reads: CASRGRRGTDTQYF. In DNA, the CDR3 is TGCGCCAGCAGAGGGAGAAGGGGCACAGATACGCAGTATTTT.

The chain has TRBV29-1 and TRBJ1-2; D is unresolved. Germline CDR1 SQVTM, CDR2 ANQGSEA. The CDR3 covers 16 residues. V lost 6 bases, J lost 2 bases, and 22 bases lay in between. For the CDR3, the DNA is TGCAGCGTGGAGGGAATCGGGGTGGCGGTGAACTATGGCTACACCTTC. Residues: CSVEGIGVAVNYGYTF. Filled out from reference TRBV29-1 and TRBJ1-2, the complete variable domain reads SAVISQKPSRDICQRGTSLTIQCQVDSQVTMMFWYRQQPGQSLTLIATANQGSEATYESGFVIDKFPISRPNLTFSTLTVSNMSPEDSSIYLCSVEGIGVAVNYGYTFGSGTRLTVV.